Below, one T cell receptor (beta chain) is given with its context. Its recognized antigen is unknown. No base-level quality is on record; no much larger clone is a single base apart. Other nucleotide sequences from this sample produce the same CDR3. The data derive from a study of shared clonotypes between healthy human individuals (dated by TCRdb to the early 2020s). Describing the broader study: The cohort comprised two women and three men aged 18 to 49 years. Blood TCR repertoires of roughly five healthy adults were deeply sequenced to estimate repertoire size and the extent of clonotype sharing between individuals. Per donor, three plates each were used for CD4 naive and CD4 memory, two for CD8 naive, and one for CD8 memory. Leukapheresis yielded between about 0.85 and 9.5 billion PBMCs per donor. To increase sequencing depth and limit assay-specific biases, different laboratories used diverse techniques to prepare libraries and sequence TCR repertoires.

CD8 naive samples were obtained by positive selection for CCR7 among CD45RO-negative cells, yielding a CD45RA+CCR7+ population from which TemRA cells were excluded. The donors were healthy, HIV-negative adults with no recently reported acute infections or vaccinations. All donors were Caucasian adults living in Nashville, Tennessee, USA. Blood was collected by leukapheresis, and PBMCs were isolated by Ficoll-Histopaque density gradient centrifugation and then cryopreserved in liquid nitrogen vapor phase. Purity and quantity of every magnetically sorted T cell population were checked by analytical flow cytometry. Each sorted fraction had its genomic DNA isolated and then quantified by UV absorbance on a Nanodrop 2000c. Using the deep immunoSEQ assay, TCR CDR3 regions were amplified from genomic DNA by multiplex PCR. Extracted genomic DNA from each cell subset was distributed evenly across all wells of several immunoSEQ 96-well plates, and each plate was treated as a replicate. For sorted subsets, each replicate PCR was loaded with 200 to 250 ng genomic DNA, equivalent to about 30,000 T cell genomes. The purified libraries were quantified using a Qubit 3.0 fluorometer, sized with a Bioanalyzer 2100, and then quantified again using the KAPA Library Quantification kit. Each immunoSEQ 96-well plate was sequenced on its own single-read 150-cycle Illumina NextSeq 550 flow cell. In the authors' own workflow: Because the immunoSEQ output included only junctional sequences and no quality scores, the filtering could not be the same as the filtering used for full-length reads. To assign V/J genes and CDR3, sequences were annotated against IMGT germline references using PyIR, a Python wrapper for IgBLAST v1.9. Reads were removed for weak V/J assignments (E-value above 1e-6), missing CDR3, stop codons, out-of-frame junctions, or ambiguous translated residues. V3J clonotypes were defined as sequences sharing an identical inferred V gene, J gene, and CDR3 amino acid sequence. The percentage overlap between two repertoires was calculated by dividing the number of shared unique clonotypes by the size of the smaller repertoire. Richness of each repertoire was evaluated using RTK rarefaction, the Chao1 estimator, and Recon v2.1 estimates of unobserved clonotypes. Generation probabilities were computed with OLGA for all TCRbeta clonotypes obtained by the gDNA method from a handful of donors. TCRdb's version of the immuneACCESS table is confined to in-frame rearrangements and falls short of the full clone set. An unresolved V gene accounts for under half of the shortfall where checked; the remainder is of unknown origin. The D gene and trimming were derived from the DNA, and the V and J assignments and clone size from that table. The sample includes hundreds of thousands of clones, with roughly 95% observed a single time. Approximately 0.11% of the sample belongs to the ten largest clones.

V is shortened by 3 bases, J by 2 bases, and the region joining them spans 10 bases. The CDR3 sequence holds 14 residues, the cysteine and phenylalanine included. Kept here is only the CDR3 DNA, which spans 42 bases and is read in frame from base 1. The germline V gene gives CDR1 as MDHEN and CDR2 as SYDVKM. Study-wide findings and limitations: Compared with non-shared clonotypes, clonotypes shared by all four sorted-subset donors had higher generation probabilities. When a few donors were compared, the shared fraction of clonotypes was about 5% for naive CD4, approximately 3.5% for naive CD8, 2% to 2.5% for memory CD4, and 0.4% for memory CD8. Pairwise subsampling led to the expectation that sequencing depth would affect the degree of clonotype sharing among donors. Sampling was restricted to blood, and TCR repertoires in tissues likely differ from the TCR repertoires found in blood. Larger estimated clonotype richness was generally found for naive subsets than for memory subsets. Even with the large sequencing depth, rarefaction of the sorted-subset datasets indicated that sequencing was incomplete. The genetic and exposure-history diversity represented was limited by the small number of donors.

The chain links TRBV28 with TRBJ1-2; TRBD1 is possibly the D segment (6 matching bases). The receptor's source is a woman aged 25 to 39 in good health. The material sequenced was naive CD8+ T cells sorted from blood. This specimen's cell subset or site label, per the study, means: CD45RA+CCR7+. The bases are TGTGCCAGCAGTTTTCAGGGGACAAACTATGGCTACACCTTC. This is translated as CASSFQGTNYGYTF.